Below are 22 T cell receptor beta chains sequenced from a single sample in a study of blood T cell repertoires in COVID-19. TCRdb's table, derived via immunoSEQ multiplex PCR, lists solely in-frame clones and lacks some. The data contain approximately 60,000 clones, more than 60% of them seen just once; the ten biggest clones take up about 18%. The specimen sequenced was peripheral blood. The receptors here all came from a man aged 55 to 69 with acute or convalescent COVID-19.

This chain joins TRBV5-6 and TRBJ1-1; TRBD1 agrees at 11 bases. CDR3 length: 14 residues. Germline V gene sequence: CDR1 SGHDT, CDR2 YYEEEE. V lost 4 bases and J lost 7; bases outside the gene matches: 6. CDR3 nucleotides: TGTGCCAGCAGCCGGGACAGGGGGTATGGTGAAGCTTTCTTT. This sequence encodes CASSRDRGYGEAFF.

The CDR3 DNA reads TGTGCCAGCAGCTACTACAGGGCTAAGGCACCCCTCCACTTT. Residues: CASSYYRAKAPLHF. V usage is TRBV7-2 and J usage is TRBJ1-6, with D tentatively TRBD1 (6 bases). This CDR3 contains 14 residues. Germline V gene data show CDR1 as SGHTA and CDR2 as FQGNSA. V lost 4 bases, J lost 11 bases, and 15 bases lay in between.

The J gene is TRBJ1-6, the V gene TRBV12-3 or TRBV12-4, with D perhaps TRBD1 (5 bases). Deletions cut 2 bases from V and 10 bases from J, with 9 bases between. This CDR3 has 13 amino acids. The CDR3 here is CASSLTGRSPLHF. The CDR3 bases are TGTGCCAGCAGTTTAACAGGTCGATCACCCCTCCACTTT.

This clone appeared a single time. This chain links TRBV21-1 with TRBJ2-5; the table's D call, TRBD2, was not checked against the DNA. TRBV21-1 is shown as a pseudogene. The CDR3 spans 12 residues. CDR3 DNA: TGTGCCAGCAGCAAATTCTTGCGGGAGCAGTACTTC. Protein: CASSKFLREQYF.

The chain employs TRBV7-9 and TRBJ2-4; TRBD2 matches at 9 bases. The CDR3 is 15 amino acids. The V and J ends lost 6 bases and 11 bases, in that order; junction bases with no gene match: 14. CDR1 and CDR2 from the germline V gene are SEHNR and FQNEAQ (reference sequence). The CDR3 protein is CASRPNPTGTSLQYF. DNA of the CDR3: TGTGCCAGCAGGCCCAACCCGACCGGGACTAGCCTTCAGTACTTC. Looking up the rest from reference TRBV7-9 and TRBJ2-4 gives the full variable domain: DTGVSQNPRHKITKRGQNVTFRCDPISEHNRLYWYRQTLGQGPEFLTYFQNEAQLEKSRLLSDRFSAERPKGSFSTLEIQRTEQGDSAMYLCASRPNPTGTSLQYFGAGTRLSVL.

This clone was seen just once. CDR3 amino acids: CASSLGAGGNYGYTF. CDR3 coding DNA: TGTGCCAGCAGCTTGGGGGCTGGAGGGAACTATGGCTACACCTTC. The genes are TRBV5-6 and TRBJ1-2; no definite D call. The V gene's germline CDR1 is SGHDT and CDR2 YYEEEE. V was pared by 0 bases and J by 2 bases, with 11 bases between. This CDR3 is built from 15 residues.

CDR3 loop: CASSPTGAYGYTF. In nucleotides, the CDR3 is TGTGCCAGCAGTCCGACAGGGGCCTATGGCTACACCTTC. The gene calls are TRBV5-6 and TRBJ1-2; TRBD1 agrees at 8 bases. V was clipped by 5 bases and J by 4 bases; unmatched bases: 4. Germline V gene data show CDR1 as SGHDT and CDR2 as YYEEEE. The CDR3 sequence is 13 residues long.

The genes are TRBV19 and TRBJ2-1; the match to TRBD2 covers 9 bases. The length of the CDR3 is 15 residues. Trimming at V came to 4 bases and at J to 9 bases, leaving 10 bases not matched to a gene. Germline CDR1 and CDR2: LNHDA and SQIVND (reference sequence). The CDR3 DNA reads TGTGCCAGTAGTACCTCAAATGGACTAGCGCGTGAGCAGTTCTTC. Translating it yields CASSTSNGLAREQFF.

The rearrangement links TRBV29-1 to TRBJ2-5, with D perhaps TRBD1 (5 bases). In germline, CDR1 is SQVTM, CDR2 ANQGSEA. This CDR3 region has 13 residues. Trimming stripped 1 base from V and 4 bases from J, with 10 bases between. The CDR3 region has the DNA TGCAGCGTTGAAGGGCAGGGCGGAGAGACCCAGTACTTC. Its translation: CSVEGQGGETQYF.

This sequence joins TRBV19 and TRBJ2-3; 12 bases line up with TRBD2. CDR3 length: 17 residues. Germline V gives CDR1 LNHDA, CDR2 SQIVND (reference sequence). V dropped 3 bases and J dropped 2; count of bases not matched to a gene: 6. CDR3 loop: CASSIGASGRATDTQYF. CDR3 DNA sequence: TGTGCCAGTAGTATTGGAGCTAGCGGGAGGGCCACAGATACGCAGTATTTT. Together with reference TRBV19 and TRBJ2-3, the CDR3 gives the full variable domain: DGGITQSPKYLFRKEGQNVTLSCEQNLNHDAMYWYRQDPGQGLRLIYYSQIVNDFQKGDIAEGYSVSREKKESFPLTVTSAQKNPTAFYLCASSIGASGRATDTQYFGPGTRLTVL.

This chain joins TRBV28 and TRBJ1-1; TRBD1 agrees at 7 bases. CDR3 length equals 14 residues. In germline, CDR1 is MDHEN, CDR2 SYDVKM. Trimming removed 2 bases from V and 6 bases from J; junction bases left unmatched: 6. The DNA for the CDR3 is TGTGCCAGCAGTTTACCGGGGACAGCCGCTGAAGCTTTCTTT. Translating it yields CASSLPGTAAEAFF.

The chain has TRBV7-2 and TRBJ2-3, with D possibly matching TRBD1 (5 bases). Trimming shortened V by 6 bases and J by 5 bases, and 9 bases separated the two germline ends. In germline, CDR1 is SGHTA, CDR2 FQGNSA. There are 12 residues in the CDR3. CDR3 residues: CASSYDRDTQYF. The CDR3 DNA reads as TGTGCCAGCAGTTATGACAGAGATACGCAGTATTTT.

The chain is built from TRBV19 and TRBJ2-5; TRBD1 aligns across 10 bases. Trimming removed 9 bases from V and 5 bases from J; junction bases left unmatched: 3. The CDR3 contains 12 residues. Germline-derived CDR1 and CDR2 are LNHDA and SQIVND (reference sequence). CDR3 sequence (DNA): TGTGCCAGCCGGGACAGGGGTGAGACCCAGTACTTC. Translating gives CASRDRGETQYF. Full variable domain (rest looked up from reference TRBV19 and TRBJ2-5): DGGITQSPKYLFRKEGQNVTLSCEQNLNHDAMYWYRQDPGQGLRLIYYSQIVNDFQKGDIAEGYSVSREKKESFPLTVTSAQKNPTAFYLCASRDRGETQYFGPGTRLLVL.

This chain links TRBV7-9 with TRBJ1-1, with TRBD1 as a possible D gene (6 bases). V was shortened by 3 bases and J by 4 bases, with 9 bases between the two germline ends. The CDR3 is 13 amino acids. Germline V lookup: CDR1 SEHNR, CDR2 FQNEAQ (reference sequence). CDR3 bases: TGTGCCAGCAGCTTCAGGGGTAGCACTGAAGCTTTCTTT. Translation: CASSFRGSTEAFF.

In its sample, this clone was seen a few times. The chain employs TRBV1 and TRBJ1-1; TRBD1, the table's D call, lacks a check against the DNA. TRBV1 corresponds to a pseudogene. The CDR3 runs 15 residues. CDR3 region: CTSSPRTARNTEAFF. The CDR3, as DNA: TGCACCAGCAGCCCCCGGACAGCCAGGAACACTGAAGCTTTCTTT.

This clone came up a few times. The CDR3 nucleotides read TGTGCCAGCAGGCAGGTGGCTGAGCAGTTCTTC. It is translated as CASRQVAEQFF. V is TRBV12-3 or TRBV12-4 and J is TRBJ2-1; D remains ambiguous. V gave up 6 bases and J gave up 9 bases, with 9 bases separating them. This CDR3 contains 11 residues.

The chain uses TRBV21-1 and TRBJ2-7; the table's D call, TRBD2, was not checked against the DNA. TRBV21-1 constitutes a pseudogene. The CDR3 has 16 residues. Here the CDR3 reads CASSKNPLPVSYEQYF. CDR3 coding DNA: TGTGCCAGCAGCAAAAATCCACTACCAGTCTCCTACGAGCAGTACTTC.

The V and J genes are TRBV7-3 and TRBJ2-3; TRBD1 matches 8 bases. Germline loops: CDR1 SGHTA, CDR2 FQGTGA. This CDR3 region has 16 residues. After removal of 5 bases from V and 4 bases from J, the junction contained 11 bases not matched to a gene. The CDR3 DNA follows: TGTGCCAGCAGCCTCGGAGGCCAGGGGGCCCCAGATACGCAGTATTTT. It is translated as CASSLGGQGAPDTQYF.

The chain links TRBV21-1 to TRBJ2-7; the D call of TRBD1 is as the table states it, not checked on the DNA. TRBV21-1 counts as a pseudogene. The CDR3 runs 16 residues. CDR3 sequence reads: CASSKGQGQGRGEQYF. CDR3 DNA: TGTGCCAGCAGCAAAGGACAAGGACAGGGGCGCGGCGAGCAGTACTTC.

The chain uses TRBV12-3 or TRBV12-4 and TRBJ1-1; 7 bases are a match to TRBD1. Trimming removed 8 bases from V and 4 bases from J; junction bases left unmatched: 4. There are 12 residues in the CDR3. The CDR3 DNA reads TGTGCCAGCTGCAACAGGGGCACTGAAGCTTTCTTT. Its translation: CASCNRGTEAFF.

The J gene is TRBJ1-3, the V gene TRBV7-8, with no clear D. The CDR3 runs 15 residues. Trimming removed 5 bases at V and 2 bases at J, with 13 bases between. CDR1 SGHVS and CDR2 FQNEAQ come from the germline V gene. CDR3 nucleotide sequence: TGTGCCAGCAGCCGAGACGGGAATACTGGAAACACCATATATTTT. Protein sequence: CASSRDGNTGNTIYF.

V is TRBV27 and J is TRBJ1-6; 7 nucleotides match TRBD1. The CDR3 loop spans 14 amino acids. With V trimmed by 6 bases and J by 10 bases, 9 bases remained unmatched. Germline CDR1 MNHEY, CDR2 SMNVEV (reference sequence). CDR3 protein: CASRERQGGSPLHF. CDR3 bases: TGTGCCAGCAGAGAAAGACAGGGAGGCTCACCCCTCCACTTT.